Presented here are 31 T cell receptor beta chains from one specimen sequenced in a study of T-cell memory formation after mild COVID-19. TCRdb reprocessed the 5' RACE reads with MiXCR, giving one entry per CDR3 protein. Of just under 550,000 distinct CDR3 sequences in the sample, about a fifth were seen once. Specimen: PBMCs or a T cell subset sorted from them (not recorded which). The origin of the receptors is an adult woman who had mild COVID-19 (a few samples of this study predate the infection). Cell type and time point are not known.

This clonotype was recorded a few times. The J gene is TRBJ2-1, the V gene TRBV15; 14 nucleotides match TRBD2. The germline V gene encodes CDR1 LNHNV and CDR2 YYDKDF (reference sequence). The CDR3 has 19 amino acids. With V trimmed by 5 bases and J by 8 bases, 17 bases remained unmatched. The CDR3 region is CATSEHTDGTSGSFDEQFF. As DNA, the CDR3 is TGTGCCACCAGCGAACACACAGACGGGACTAGCGGGAGCTTTGATGAGCAGTTCTTC.

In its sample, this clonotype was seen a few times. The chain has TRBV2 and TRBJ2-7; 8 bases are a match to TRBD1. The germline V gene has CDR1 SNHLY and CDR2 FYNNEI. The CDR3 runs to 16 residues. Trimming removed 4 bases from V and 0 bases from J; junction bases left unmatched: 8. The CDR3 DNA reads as TGTGCCAGCAGTGGGTCTGACAGGGGTCACTCCTACGAGCAGTACTTC. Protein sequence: CASSGSDRGHSYEQYF.

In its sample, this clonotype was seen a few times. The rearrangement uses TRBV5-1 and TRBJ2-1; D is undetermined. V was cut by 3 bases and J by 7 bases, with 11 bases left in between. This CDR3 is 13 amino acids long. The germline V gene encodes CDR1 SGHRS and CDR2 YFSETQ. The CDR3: CASSSSLLNEQFF. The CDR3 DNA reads TGCGCCAGCAGCTCGAGTCTCCTGAATGAGCAGTTCTTC. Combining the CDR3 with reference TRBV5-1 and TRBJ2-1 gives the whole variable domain KAGVTQTPRYLIKTRGQQVTLSCSPISGHRSVSWYQQTPGQGLQFLFEYFSETQRNKGNFPGRFSGRQFSNSRSEMNVSTLELGDSALYLCASSSSLLNEQFFGPGTRLTVL.

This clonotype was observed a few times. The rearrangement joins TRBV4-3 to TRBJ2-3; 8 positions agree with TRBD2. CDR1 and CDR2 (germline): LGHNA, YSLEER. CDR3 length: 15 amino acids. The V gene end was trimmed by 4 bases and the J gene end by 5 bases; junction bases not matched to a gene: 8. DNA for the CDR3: TGCGCCAGCAGCCTTAGCCTAGCGGGCGGAGATACGCAGTATTTT. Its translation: CASSLSLAGGDTQYF.

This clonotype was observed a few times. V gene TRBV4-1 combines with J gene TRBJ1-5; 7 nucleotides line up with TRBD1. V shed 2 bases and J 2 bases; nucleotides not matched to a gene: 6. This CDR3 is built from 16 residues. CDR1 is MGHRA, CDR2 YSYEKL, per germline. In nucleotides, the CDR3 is TGCGCCAGCAGCCAAACCACAGGGGATGGCAATCAGCCCCAGCATTTT. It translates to CASSQTTGDGNQPQHF.

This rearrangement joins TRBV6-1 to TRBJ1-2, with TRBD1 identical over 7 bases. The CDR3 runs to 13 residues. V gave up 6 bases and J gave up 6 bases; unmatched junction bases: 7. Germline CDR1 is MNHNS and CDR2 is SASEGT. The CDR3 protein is CASRGDSRDGYTF. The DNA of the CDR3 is TGTGCCAGCAGGGGGGACAGTCGGGATGGCTACACCTTC.

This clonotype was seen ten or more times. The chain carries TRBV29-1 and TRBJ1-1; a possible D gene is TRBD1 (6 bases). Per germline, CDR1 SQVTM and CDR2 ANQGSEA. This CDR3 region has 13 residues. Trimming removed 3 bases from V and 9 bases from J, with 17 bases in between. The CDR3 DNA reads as TGCAGCGTTGAGCCACAGGGAGGCCGACAAGCTTTCTTT. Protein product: CSVEPQGGRQAFF.

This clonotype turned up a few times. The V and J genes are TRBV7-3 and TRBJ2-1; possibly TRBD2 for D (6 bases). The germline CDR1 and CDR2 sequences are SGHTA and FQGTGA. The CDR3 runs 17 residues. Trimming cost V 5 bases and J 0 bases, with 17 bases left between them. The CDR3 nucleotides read TGTGCCAGCAGCCTGGAGGGGAAACCCAGCTCCTACAATGAGCAGTTCTTC. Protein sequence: CASSLEGKPSSYNEQFF.

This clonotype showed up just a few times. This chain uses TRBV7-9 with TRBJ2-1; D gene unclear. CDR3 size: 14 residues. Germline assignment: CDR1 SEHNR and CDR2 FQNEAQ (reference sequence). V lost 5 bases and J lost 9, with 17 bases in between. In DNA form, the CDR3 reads TGTGCCAGCAGCCTCTCGGGCCCGGTCGGTGAGCAGTTCTTC. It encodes CASSLSGPVGEQFF.

In nucleotides, the CDR3 is TGTGCCAGCAGGGGACCGAGTGGGCACCGAGTTACCACAGATACGCAGTATTTT. It yields the protein CASRGPSGHRVTTDTQYF. V is TRBV2 and J is TRBJ2-3; D is possibly TRBD1 or TRBD2 (5 bases each). V was pared by 6 bases and J by 2 bases, with 24 bases between. Germline assignment: CDR1 SNHLY and CDR2 FYNNEI. The CDR3 contains 18 residues.

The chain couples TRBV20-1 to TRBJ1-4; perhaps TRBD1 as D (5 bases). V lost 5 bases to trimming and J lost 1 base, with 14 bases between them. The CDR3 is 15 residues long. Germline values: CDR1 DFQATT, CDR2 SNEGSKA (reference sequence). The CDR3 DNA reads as TGCAGTGCTCCGGCGGAAGGGGTAACTAATGAAAAACTGTTTTTT. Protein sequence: CSAPAEGVTNEKLFF.

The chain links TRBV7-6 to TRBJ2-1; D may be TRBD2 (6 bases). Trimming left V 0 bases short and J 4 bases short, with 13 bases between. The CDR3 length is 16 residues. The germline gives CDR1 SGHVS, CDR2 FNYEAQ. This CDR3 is CASSLARASDYNEQFF. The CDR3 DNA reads TGTGCCAGCAGCTTAGCGCGCGCTAGCGATTACAATGAGCAGTTCTTC. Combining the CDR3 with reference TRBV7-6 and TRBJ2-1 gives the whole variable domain GAGVSQSPRYKVTKRGQDVALRCDPISGHVSLYWYRQALGQGPEFLTYFNYEAQQDKSGLPNDRFSAERPEGSISTLTIQRTEQRDSAMYRCASSLARASDYNEQFFGPGTRLTVL.

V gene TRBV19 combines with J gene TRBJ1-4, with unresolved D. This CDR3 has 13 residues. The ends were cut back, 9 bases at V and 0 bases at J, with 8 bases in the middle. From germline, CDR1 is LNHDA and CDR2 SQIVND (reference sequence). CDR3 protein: CASAQPTNEKLFF. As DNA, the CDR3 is TGTGCCAGCGCACAGCCAACTAATGAAAAACTGTTTTTT.

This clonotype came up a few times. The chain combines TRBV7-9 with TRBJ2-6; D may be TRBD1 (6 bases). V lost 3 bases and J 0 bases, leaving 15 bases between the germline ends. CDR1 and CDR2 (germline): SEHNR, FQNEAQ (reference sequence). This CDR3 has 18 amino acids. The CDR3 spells CASSFIPGQLSGANVLTF. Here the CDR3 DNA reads TGTGCCAGCAGCTTCATTCCCGGACAGCTCTCTGGGGCCAACGTCCTGACTTTC.

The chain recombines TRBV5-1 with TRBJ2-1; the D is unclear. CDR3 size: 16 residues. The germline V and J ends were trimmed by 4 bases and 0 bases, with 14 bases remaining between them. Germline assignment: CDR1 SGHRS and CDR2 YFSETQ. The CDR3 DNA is TGCGCCAGCAGCCCTCGCGCACAGAGCTCCTACAATGAGCAGTTCTTC. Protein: CASSPRAQSSYNEQFF.

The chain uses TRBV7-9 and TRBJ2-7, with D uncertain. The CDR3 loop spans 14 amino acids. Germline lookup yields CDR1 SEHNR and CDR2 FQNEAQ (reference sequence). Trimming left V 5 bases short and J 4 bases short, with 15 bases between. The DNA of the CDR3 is TGTGCCAGCAGCCCCGGGTCCCGATCTTACGAGCAGTACTTC. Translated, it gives CASSPGSRSYEQYF.

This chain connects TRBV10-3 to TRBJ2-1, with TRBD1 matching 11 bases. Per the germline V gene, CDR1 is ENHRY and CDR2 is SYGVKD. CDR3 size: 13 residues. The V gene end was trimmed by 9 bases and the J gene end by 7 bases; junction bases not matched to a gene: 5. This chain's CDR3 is CAIGQGAVNEQFF. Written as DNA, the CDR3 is TGTGCCATTGGACAGGGGGCCGTGAATGAGCAGTTCTTC.

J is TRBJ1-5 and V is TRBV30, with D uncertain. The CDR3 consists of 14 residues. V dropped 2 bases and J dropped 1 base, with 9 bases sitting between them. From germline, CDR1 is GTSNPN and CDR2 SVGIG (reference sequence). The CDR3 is CAWSPASSNQPQHF. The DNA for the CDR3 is TGTGCCTGGAGTCCGGCGTCAAGCAATCAGCCCCAGCATTTT. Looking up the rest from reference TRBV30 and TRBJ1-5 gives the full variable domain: SQTIHQWPATLVQPVGSPLSLECTVEGTSNPNLYWYRQAAGRGLQLLFYSVGIGQISSEVPQNLSASRPQDRQFILSSKKLLLSDSGFYLCAWSPASSNQPQHFGDGTRLSIL.

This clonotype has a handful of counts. The CDR3 protein is CSAEDLARAMDTQYF. The CDR3 DNA reads as TGCAGTGCCGAAGACCTAGCTCGGGCGATGGATACGCAGTATTTT. V usage is TRBV20-1 and J usage is TRBJ2-3; D is perhaps TRBD2 (5 bases). The CDR3 has 15 residues. The V gene's germline CDR1 is DFQATT and CDR2 SNEGSKA (reference sequence). V dropped 6 bases and J dropped 6 bases, with 22 bases sitting between them.

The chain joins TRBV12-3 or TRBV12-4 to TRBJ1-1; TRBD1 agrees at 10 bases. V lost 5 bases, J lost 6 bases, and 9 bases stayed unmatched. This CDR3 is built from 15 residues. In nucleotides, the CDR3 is TGTGCCAGCAGTCCGGGACAGGGGATATTCGCTGAAGCTTTCTTT. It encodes CASSPGQGIFAEAFF.

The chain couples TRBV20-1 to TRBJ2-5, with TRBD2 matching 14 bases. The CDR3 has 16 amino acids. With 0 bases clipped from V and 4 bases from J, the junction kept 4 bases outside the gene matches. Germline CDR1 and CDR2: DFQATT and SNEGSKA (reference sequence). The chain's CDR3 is CSARDYGLAGGETQYF. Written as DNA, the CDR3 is TGCAGTGCTAGAGATTATGGACTAGCGGGAGGAGAGACCCAGTACTTC.

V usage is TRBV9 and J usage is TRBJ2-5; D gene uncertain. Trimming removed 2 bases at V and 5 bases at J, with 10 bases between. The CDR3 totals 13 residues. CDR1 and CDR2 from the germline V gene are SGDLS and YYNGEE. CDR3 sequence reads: CASSVVPSETQYF. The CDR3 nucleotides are TGTGCCAGCAGCGTTGTCCCTTCCGAGACCCAGTACTTC.

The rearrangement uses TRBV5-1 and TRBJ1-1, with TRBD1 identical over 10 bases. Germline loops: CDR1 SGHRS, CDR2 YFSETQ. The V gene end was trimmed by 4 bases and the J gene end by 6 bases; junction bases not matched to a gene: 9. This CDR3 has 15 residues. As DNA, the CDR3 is TGCGCCAGCAGCGGGACAGGGGCCCAGGTCTCTGAAGCTTTCTTT. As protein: CASSGTGAQVSEAFF.

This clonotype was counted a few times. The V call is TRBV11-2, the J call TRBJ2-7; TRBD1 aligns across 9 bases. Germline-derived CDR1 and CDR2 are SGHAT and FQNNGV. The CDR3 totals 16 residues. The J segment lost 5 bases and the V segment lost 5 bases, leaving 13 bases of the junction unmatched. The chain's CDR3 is CASSLGPGQGINEQYF. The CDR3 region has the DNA TGTGCCAGCAGCCTCGGACCGGGACAGGGTATCAACGAGCAGTACTTC.

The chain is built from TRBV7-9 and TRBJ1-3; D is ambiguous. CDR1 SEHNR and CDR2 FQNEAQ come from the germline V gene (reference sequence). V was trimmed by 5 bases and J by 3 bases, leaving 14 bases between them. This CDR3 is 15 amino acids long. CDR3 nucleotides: TGTGCCAGCAGCCTTCCAGGATTTGATGGAAACACCATATATTTT. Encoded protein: CASSLPGFDGNTIYF. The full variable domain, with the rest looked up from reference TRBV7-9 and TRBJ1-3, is DTGVSQNPRHKITKRGQNVTFRCDPISEHNRLYWYRQTLGQGPEFLTYFQNEAQLEKSRLLSDRFSAERPKGSFSTLEIQRTEQGDSAMYLCASSLPGFDGNTIYFGEGSWLTVV.

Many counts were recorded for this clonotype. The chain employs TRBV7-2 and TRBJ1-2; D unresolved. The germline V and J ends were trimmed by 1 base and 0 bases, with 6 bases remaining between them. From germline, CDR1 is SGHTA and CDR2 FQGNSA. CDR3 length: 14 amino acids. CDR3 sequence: CASSLVGSNYGYTF. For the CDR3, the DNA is TGTGCCAGCAGCTTAGTTGGGTCTAACTATGGCTACACCTTC.

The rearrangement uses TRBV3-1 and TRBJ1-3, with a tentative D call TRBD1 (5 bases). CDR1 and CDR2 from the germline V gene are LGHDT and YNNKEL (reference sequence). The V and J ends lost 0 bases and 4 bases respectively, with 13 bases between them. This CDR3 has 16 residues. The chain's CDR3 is CASSQDPRDFGNTIYF. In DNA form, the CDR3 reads TGTGCCAGCAGCCAAGATCCCAGGGATTTCGGAAACACCATATATTTT.

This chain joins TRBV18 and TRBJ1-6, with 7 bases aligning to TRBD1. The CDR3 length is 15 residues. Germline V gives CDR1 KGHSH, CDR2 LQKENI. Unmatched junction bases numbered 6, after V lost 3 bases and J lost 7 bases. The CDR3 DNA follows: TGTGCCAGCTCACCGAGGGCAGGGGGAAATTCACCCCTCCACTTT. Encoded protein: CASSPRAGGNSPLHF.

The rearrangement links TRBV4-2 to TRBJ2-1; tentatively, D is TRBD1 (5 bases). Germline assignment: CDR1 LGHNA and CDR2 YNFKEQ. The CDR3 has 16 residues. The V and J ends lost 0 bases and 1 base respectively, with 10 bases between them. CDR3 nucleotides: TGTGCCAGCAGCCAAGATCCTGGGGCATCCTACAATGAGCAGTTCTTC. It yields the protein CASSQDPGASYNEQFF.

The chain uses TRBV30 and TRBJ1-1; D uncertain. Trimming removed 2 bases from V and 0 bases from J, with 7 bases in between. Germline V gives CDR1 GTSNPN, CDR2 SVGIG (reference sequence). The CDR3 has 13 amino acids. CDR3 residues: CAWSITVNTEAFF. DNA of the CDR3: TGTGCCTGGAGTATAACAGTGAACACTGAAGCTTTCTTT. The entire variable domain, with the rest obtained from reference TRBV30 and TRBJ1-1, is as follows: SQTIHQWPATLVQPVGSPLSLECTVEGTSNPNLYWYRQAAGRGLQLLFYSVGIGQISSEVPQNLSASRPQDRQFILSSKKLLLSDSGFYLCAWSITVNTEAFFGQGTRLTVV.

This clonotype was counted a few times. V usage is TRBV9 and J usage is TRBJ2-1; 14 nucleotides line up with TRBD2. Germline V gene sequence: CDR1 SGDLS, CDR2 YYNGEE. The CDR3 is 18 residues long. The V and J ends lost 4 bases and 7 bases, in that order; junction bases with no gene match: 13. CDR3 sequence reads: CASSLPLPGLAGDNEQFF. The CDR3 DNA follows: TGTGCCAGCAGCCTCCCACTCCCGGGACTAGCGGGAGATAATGAGCAGTTCTTC.